The 13 T cell receptor beta chains in this list originate from one sample, sequenced in a study of vaccination effects on CD4 cells after COVID-19. Generated by immunoSEQ multiplex PCR, the TCRdb table keeps only in-frame clones and is missing some. The table has roughly 70,000 clones, about 74% seen once. Antigen-specific CD4+ T cell clonotypes were called by their expansion after viral peptide-pool culture in ViraFEST. Having been cultured for 10 days, the cells underwent CD4+ T cell isolation. Participants received two doses of either the BNT162b2 or mRNA-1273 vaccine. No antigen is known for these receptors. The sequenced sample was CD4+ T cells from PBMCs cultured with HCoV-229E spike peptides, obtained after COVID-19 vaccination. The receptors were sampled from a human donor who received a COVID-19 vaccine.

The CDR3 DNA follows: TGCGCCAGCAGCCAAGCTGCGGGCAGAACCAAAAACATTCAGTACTTC. As protein: CASSQAAGRTKNIQYF. The rearrangement uses TRBV4-1 and TRBJ2-4; D might be TRBD2 (5 bases). Germline CDR1 reads MGHRA; CDR2 reads YSYEKL. The CDR3 contains 16 residues. V shed 1 base and J shed 2 bases, with 12 bases lying between them.

This sequence joins TRBV6-5 and TRBJ2-1; TRBD2 aligns across 10 bases. The V gene's germline CDR1 is MNHEY and CDR2 SVGAGI. The CDR3 spans 15 residues. Losses at the gene ends were 0 bases for V and 7 bases for J; bases not matched to a gene: 3. The CDR3 sequence is CASSYSTSGRNEQFF. CDR3 DNA: TGTGCCAGCAGTTACTCGACTAGCGGGCGGAATGAGCAGTTCTTC.

The sample holds a few counts of this clone. CDR3: CASSQASANTEAFF. The CDR3 bases are TGCGCCAGCAGCCAGGCTTCAGCGAACACTGAAGCTTTCTTT. The rearrangement links TRBV4-1 to TRBJ1-1; D not resolved. Germline assignment: CDR1 MGHRA and CDR2 YSYEKL. V lost 3 bases and J lost 1, with 9 bases in between. CDR3 size: 14 residues.

This clone was observed a handful of times. The rearrangement uses TRBV4-3 and TRBJ2-2; TRBD1 matches at 9 bases. CDR3 length: 15 residues. The ends lost 7 bases at V and 5 bases at J; junction bases unmatched: 8. Germline V gene lookup returns CDR1 LGHNA and CDR2 YSLEER. The CDR3 nucleotides read TGCGCCAGCAACCGGGACAGGGTAGGGACCGGGGAGCTGTTTTTT. Encoded protein: CASNRDRVGTGELFF.

This rearrangement joins TRBV27 to TRBJ1-2; D is perhaps TRBD1 (5 bases). V dropped 2 bases and J dropped 4 bases, with 8 bases sitting between them. The CDR3 contains 13 residues. Germline V gene data show CDR1 as MNHEY and CDR2 as SMNVEV (reference sequence). The CDR3 DNA reads as TGTGCCAGCAGTTTACAGCAGGGCTATGGCTACACCTTC. Translated: CASSLQQGYGYTF.

The gene calls are TRBV19 and TRBJ2-5, with TRBD2 matching over 11 bases. Germline loops: CDR1 LNHDA, CDR2 SQIVND (reference sequence). The J segment lost 5 bases and the V segment lost 9 bases, leaving 11 bases of the junction unmatched. This CDR3 has 15 amino acids. CDR3 sequence (DNA): TGTGCCAGCCTATCCCTAGCGGGGGGAAGGGAGACCCAGTACTTC. It encodes CASLSLAGGRETQYF.

The rearrangement joins TRBV15 to TRBJ1-4; no firm D call. Trimming shortened V by 0 bases and J by 6 bases, and 14 bases separated the two germline ends. This CDR3 comprises 16 residues. Germline-derived CDR1 and CDR2 are LNHNV and YYDKDF (reference sequence). The CDR3: CATSRDMGGIDEKLFF. The CDR3 DNA follows: TGTGCCACCAGCAGAGATATGGGCGGAATTGATGAAAAACTGTTTTTT. The whole variable domain, remainder taken from reference TRBV15 and TRBJ1-4, is DAMVIQNPRYQVTQFGKPVTLSCSQTLNHNVMYWYQQKSSQAPKLLFHYYDKDFNNEADTPDNFQSRRPNTSFCFLDIRSPGLGDTAMYLCATSRDMGGIDEKLFFGSGTQLSVL.

V is TRBV24-1 and J is TRBJ2-7, with D perhaps TRBD1 (6 bases). Per the germline V gene, CDR1 is KGHDR and CDR2 is SFDVKD. The CDR3 runs to 13 residues. V was shortened by 5 bases and J by 5 bases, with 12 bases between the two germline ends. The CDR3: CATSGPGVNEQYV. CDR3 in DNA: TGTGCCACCAGTGGTCCAGGGGTCAACGAGCAGTACGTC.

The J gene is TRBJ1-1, the V gene TRBV24-1, with TRBD1 as a possible D gene (5 bases). CDR3 length equals 15 residues. In germline, CDR1 is KGHDR, CDR2 SFDVKD. V was cut by 4 bases and J by 6 bases, with 17 bases left in between. CDR3 in amino acids: CATSDSAGGASEAFF. The CDR3 region has the DNA TGTGCCACCAGTGACTCAGCGGGAGGGGCGTCTGAAGCTTTCTTT.

This clone was found once. V and J are TRBV2 and TRBJ1-2, with TRBD1 as a possible D gene (5 bases). Looked up from germline, CDR1 is SNHLY and CDR2 is FYNNEI. With 4 bases removed from V and 7 bases from J, the gap between germline ends came to 13 bases. This CDR3 comprises 13 residues. The CDR3 sequence is CASSVMGRGGYTF. The CDR3 DNA is TGTGCCAGCAGTGTAATGGGGCGGGGTGGCTACACCTTC.

This chain joins TRBV7-3 and TRBJ2-1; D might be TRBD1 (6 bases). Germline V gene lookup returns CDR1 SGHTA and CDR2 FQGTGA. The CDR3 is made up of 13 amino acids. V was trimmed by 1 base and J by 9 bases, leaving 10 bases between them. DNA for the CDR3: TGTGCCAGCAGCTTAAGGGGGCAGACTGAGCAGTTCTTC. It is translated as CASSLRGQTEQFF.

The chain recombines TRBV5-8 with TRBJ1-4; no clear D gene. Germline V CDR1 and CDR2: SGHTS, YDEGEE. V was cut by 0 bases and J by 7 bases, with 10 bases left in between. The CDR3 consists of 14 residues. CDR3 in amino acids: CASSLGAVGEKLFF. DNA of the CDR3: TGTGCCAGCAGCTTGGGGGCAGTCGGTGAAAAACTGTTTTTT.

J is TRBJ1-6 and V is TRBV6-6, with 9 bases lining up with TRBD1. Germline CDR1 and CDR2: MNHNY and SVGAGI (reference sequence). The ends lost 8 bases at V and 7 bases at J; junction bases unmatched: 3. CDR3 size: 13 residues. CDR3: CASLGQGNSPLHF. The CDR3 DNA reads as TGTGCCAGCCTGGGACAGGGAAATTCACCCCTCCACTTT.